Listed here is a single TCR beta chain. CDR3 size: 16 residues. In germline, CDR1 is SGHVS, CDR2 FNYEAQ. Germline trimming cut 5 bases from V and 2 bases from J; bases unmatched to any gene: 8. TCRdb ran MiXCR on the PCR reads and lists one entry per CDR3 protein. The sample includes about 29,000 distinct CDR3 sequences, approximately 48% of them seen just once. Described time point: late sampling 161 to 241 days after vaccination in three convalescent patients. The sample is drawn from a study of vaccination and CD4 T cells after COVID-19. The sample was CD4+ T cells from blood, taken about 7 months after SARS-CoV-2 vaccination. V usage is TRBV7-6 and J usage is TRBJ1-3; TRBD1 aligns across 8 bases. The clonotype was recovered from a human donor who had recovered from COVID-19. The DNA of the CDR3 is TGTGCCAGCAGCCCAAAACAGACAGGGGCTGGAAACACCATATATTTT. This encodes CASSPKQTGAGNTIYF.